The 18 T cell receptor beta chains presented below share a single source sample, sequenced in a study of blood T cell repertoires in COVID-19. Data came from immunoSEQ multiplex PCR; TCRdb stores just in-frame clones and leaves some out. The data show around 300,000 clones, with around nine tenths seen just once and 1% held by the top ten. The sample was peripheral blood. These receptor sequences come from a man aged 45-65 years with active or convalescent COVID-19.

The CDR3 bases are TGTGCCAGCAGCCAAGAAGGAGGGAGGGGAAGGGACTCTCTTAACTATGGCTACACCTTC. It yields the protein CASSQEGGRGRDSLNYGYTF. The chain recombines TRBV4-2 with TRBJ1-2; tentative D call: TRBD1 (5 bases). The CDR3 sequence is 20 residues long. CDR1 is LGHNA, CDR2 YNFKEQ, per germline. V lost 0 bases, J lost 1 base, and 24 bases lay in between.

The chain links TRBV2 to TRBJ2-7, with D perhaps TRBD1 (5 bases). V was clipped by 2 bases and J by 4 bases, with 12 bases between them. The CDR3 runs to 14 residues. Germline lookup yields CDR1 SNHLY and CDR2 FYNNEI. CDR3 sequence reads: CASSELGANYEQYF. CDR3 nucleotide sequence: TGTGCCAGCAGTGAATTAGGGGCGAATTACGAGCAGTACTTC.

This chain joins TRBV24-1 and TRBJ2-5; no clear D. Trimming left V 5 bases short and J 0 bases short, with 6 bases between. The CDR3 length is 13 residues. The germline CDR1 and CDR2 sequences are KGHDR and SFDVKD. The CDR3, as DNA: TGTGCCACCAGTGGTCACTACCAAGAGACCCAGTACTTC. Encoded protein: CATSGHYQETQYF.

This clone was seen a single time. The gene calls are TRBV6-2 or TRBV6-3 and TRBJ2-1; D may be TRBD2 (6 bases). Germline-derived CDR1 and CDR2 are MNHEY and SVGEGT. The CDR3 is made up of 17 amino acids. Trimming took off 0 bases at V and 2 bases at J, with 14 bases between the two ends. CDR3 nucleotides: TGTGCCAGCAGTTACTCAAAGGACGGCGGGACCTACAATGAGCAGTTCTTC. Its translation is CASSYSKDGGTYNEQFF.

A single count supports this clone. CDR3 region: CASSRVAGRTDTQYF. The CDR3 DNA is TGTGCCAGCAGCCGCGTGGCAGGGAGGACAGATACGCAGTATTTT. The rearrangement uses TRBV11-3 and TRBJ2-3, with D tentatively TRBD2 (6 bases). The V gene lost 5 bases and the J gene lost 3 bases, with 15 bases spanning the gap. From germline, CDR1 is SGHNT and CDR2 YENEEA. This CDR3 has 15 residues.

This chain uses TRBV9 with TRBJ1-2; D remains ambiguous. Germline V CDR1 and CDR2: SGDLS, YYNGEE. Trimming pared 0 bases from V and 2 bases from J, leaving 11 bases between. The CDR3 contains 15 residues. The CDR3 is CASSVGPGQNYGYTF. As DNA, the CDR3 is TGTGCCAGCAGCGTAGGACCAGGCCAAAACTATGGCTACACCTTC.

J is TRBJ1-6 and V is TRBV2; no reliable D call. The CDR3 contains 12 residues. Looked up from germline, CDR1 is SNHLY and CDR2 is FYNNEI. V lost 6 bases and J 5 bases, leaving 5 bases between the germline ends. For the CDR3, the DNA is TGTGCCAGCAGCCGGGATAATTCACCCCTCCACTTT. It yields the protein CASSRDNSPLHF.

The V and J genes are TRBV2 and TRBJ2-5, with 11 bases aligning to TRBD2. The CDR3 consists of 15 residues. Trimming at V came to 4 bases and at J to 5 bases, leaving 6 bases not matched to a gene. From germline, CDR1 is SNHLY and CDR2 FYNNEI. CDR3 amino acids: CASSVLAGGTETQYF. The CDR3, as DNA: TGTGCCAGCAGTGTATTAGCGGGAGGGACTGAGACCCAGTACTTC.

The gene calls are TRBV5-1 and TRBJ1-6; maybe TRBD1 (6 bases). The CDR3 covers 14 residues. The germline V gene has CDR1 SGHRS and CDR2 YFSETQ. Trimming pared 0 bases from V and 11 bases from J, leaving 12 bases between. The CDR3 bases are TGCGCCAGCAGCTTGGGCAGGGGTGCACCACCCCTCCACTTT. It encodes CASSLGRGAPPLHF.

The chain couples TRBV24-1 to TRBJ1-2; D is uncertain. The V end was cut by 3 bases, the J end by 4 bases, with 5 bases between. Germline V gene sequence: CDR1 KGHDR, CDR2 SFDVKD. The CDR3 loop spans 12 amino acids. CDR3 residues: CATSDQIYGYTF. The CDR3 DNA follows: TGTGCCACCAGTGATCAAATCTATGGCTACACCTTC.

V is TRBV28 and J is TRBJ1-1, with unresolved D. Trimming cost V 7 bases and J 0 bases, with 3 bases left between them. There are 11 residues in the CDR3. Germline loops: CDR1 MDHEN, CDR2 SYDVKM. The CDR3: CASIVNTEAFF. The CDR3, as DNA: TGTGCCAGCATAGTGAACACTGAAGCTTTCTTT.

The chain uses TRBV10-3 and TRBJ2-3, with 12 positions matching TRBD1. Trimming removed 11 bases from V and 4 bases from J; junction bases left unmatched: 10. Per the germline V gene, CDR1 is ENHRY and CDR2 is SYGVKD. The CDR3 is 15 amino acids. The CDR3 DNA is TGTGCCGCAGCCTTGGGGACAGGGGGCGCAGATACGCAGTATTTT. Translating gives CAAALGTGGADTQYF.

The chain joins TRBV9 to TRBJ2-6, with a weak D call TRBD2 (5 bases). Trimming left V 6 bases short and J 0 bases short, with 10 bases between. The CDR3 has 15 amino acids. Germline loops: CDR1 SGDLS, CDR2 YYNGEE. DNA for the CDR3: TGTGCCAGCACCCCTGGACTCTCTGGGGCCAACGTCCTGACTTTC. Protein product: CASTPGLSGANVLTF.

This chain links TRBV6-5 with TRBJ1-2, with D possibly matching TRBD1 (6 bases). Germline CDR1 reads MNHEY; CDR2 reads SVGAGI. V lost 6 bases to trimming and J lost 3 bases, with 17 bases between them. The CDR3 has 15 residues. The DNA of the CDR3 is TGTGCCAGCAGGTCATTGGCGACAGGCGACTATGGCTACACCTTC. Amino acid sequence: CASRSLATGDYGYTF.

The V gene is TRBV27, the J gene TRBJ2-3; 12 bases agree with TRBD2. Germline values: CDR1 MNHEY, CDR2 SMNVEV (reference sequence). After removal of 7 bases from V and 7 bases from J, the junction contained 12 bases not matched to a gene. The CDR3 extends over 16 amino acids. The CDR3 DNA sequence: TGTGCCAGCACCCACCTAGCGGGGGGGCAAGATCATACGCAGTATTTT. Protein sequence: CASTHLAGGQDHTQYF.

This chain uses TRBV9 with TRBJ1-4; perhaps TRBD1 as D (5 bases). The CDR3 covers 15 residues. V dropped 3 bases and J dropped 8 bases, with 17 bases sitting between them. Germline V gene data show CDR1 as SGDLS and CDR2 as YYNGEE. The CDR3 sequence: CASSASLGDSEKLFF. The CDR3 region has the DNA TGTGCCAGCAGCGCCTCGTTGGGGGACTCCGAAAAACTGTTTTTT.

The J gene is TRBJ2-7, the V gene TRBV6-1, with a possible D match to TRBD1 (6 bases). V was trimmed by 2 bases and J by 2 bases, leaving 7 bases between them. Germline V lookup: CDR1 MNHNS, CDR2 SASEGT. This CDR3 has 13 amino acids. The CDR3 nucleotides are TGTGCCAGCAGTGAAAGGACAGCCTACGAGCAGTACTTC. Encoded protein: CASSERTAYEQYF.

The chain links TRBV5-5 to TRBJ1-5; D gene uncertain. Germline V gene data show CDR1 as SGHKS and CDR2 as YYEKEE (reference sequence). The CDR3 consists of 18 residues. Trimming removed 4 bases at V and 5 bases at J, with 25 bases between. CDR3 DNA: TGTGCCAGCAGCGGTTTTGAGGGAGGAGGGTTAGGGTATCAGCCCCAGCATTTT. Its protein product is CASSGFEGGGLGYQPQHF.